This TCR beta chain is drawn from a study of CD8 T cells in Susac syndrome. The V and J ends lost 3 bases and 2 bases respectively, with 14 bases between them. Germline assignment: CDR1 SGHTA and CDR2 FQGNSA. This CDR3 has 17 amino acids. It was with random hexamers that about 0.45 to 1 ug RNA was reverse transcribed. TCRdb recomputed calls from the immunoSEQ multiplex PCR reads with MiXCR, one row per CDR3 protein. The table includes some 120,000 distinct CDR3 sequences, around 90% detected once. Material for sequencing was CD4+ T cells from PBMCs. The chain joins TRBV7-2 to TRBJ2-6; tentative D call: TRBD1 (5 bases). The clonotype comes from a human donor in good health. The CDR3 DNA reads TGTGCCAGCAGCTTCACGCCAGGGATGGCTGGGGCCAACGTCCTGACTTTC. Protein product: CASSFTPGMAGANVLTF.